The entry below describes one T cell receptor beta chain. TCRdb's copy holds only in-frame clones and misses some; the assay was immunoSEQ multiplex PCR. Among 20,000 to 30,000 clones listed, about 88% were seen once. This specimen comes from a study of T cell changes during pregnancy in multiple sclerosis. The ends were cut back, 3 bases at V and 0 bases at J, with 17 bases in the middle. The CDR3 has 16 amino acids. The germline CDR1 and CDR2 sequences are SQVTM and ANQGSEA. The sample consisted of CD8+ T cells from peripheral blood mononuclear cells, taken in the third trimester of pregnancy. The gene calls are TRBV29-1 and TRBJ1-1; tentatively, D is TRBD1 (5 bases). The receptor comes from a female donor in good health, enrolled as a control in a pregnancy study. The CDR3 protein is CSVDPGRARMNTEAFF. The CDR3 DNA is TGCAGCGTTGACCCCGGCAGGGCTAGGATGAACACTGAAGCTTTCTTT.